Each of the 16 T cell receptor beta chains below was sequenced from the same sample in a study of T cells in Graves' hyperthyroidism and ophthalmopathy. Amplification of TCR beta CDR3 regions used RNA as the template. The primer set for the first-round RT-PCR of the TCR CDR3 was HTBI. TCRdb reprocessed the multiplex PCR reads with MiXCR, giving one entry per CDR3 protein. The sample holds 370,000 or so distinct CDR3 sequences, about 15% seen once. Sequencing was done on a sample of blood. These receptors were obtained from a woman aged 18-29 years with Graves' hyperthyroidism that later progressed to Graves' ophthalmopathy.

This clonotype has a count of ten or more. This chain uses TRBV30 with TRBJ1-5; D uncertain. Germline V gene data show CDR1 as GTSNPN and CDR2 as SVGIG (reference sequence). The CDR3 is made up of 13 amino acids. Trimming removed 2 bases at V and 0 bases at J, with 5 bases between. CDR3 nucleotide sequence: TGTGCCTGGAGTAGAAATAGCAATCAGCCCCAGCATTTT. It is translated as CAWSRNSNQPQHF.

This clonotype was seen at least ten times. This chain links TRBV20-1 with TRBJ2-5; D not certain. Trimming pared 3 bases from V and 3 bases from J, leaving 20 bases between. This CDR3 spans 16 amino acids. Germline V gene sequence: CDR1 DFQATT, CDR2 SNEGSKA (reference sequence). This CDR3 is CSASENYRAPEETQYF. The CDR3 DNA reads TGCAGTGCTAGCGAGAACTACCGGGCGCCGGAAGAGACCCAGTACTTC.

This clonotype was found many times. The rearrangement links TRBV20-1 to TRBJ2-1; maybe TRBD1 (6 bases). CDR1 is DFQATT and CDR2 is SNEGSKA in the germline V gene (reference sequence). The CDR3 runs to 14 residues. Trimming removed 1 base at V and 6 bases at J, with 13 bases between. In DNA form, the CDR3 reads TGCAGTGCTAGAGCAGGGGTCAAGGGCAATGAGCAGTTCTTC. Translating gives CSARAGVKGNEQFF.

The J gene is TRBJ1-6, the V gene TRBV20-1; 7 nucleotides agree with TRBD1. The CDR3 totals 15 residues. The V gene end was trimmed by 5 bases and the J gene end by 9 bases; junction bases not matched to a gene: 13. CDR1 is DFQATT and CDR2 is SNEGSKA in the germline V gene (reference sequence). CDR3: CSARSTGSFSSPLHF. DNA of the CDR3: TGCAGTGCTCGATCGACAGGGAGTTTTAGTTCACCCCTCCACTTT.

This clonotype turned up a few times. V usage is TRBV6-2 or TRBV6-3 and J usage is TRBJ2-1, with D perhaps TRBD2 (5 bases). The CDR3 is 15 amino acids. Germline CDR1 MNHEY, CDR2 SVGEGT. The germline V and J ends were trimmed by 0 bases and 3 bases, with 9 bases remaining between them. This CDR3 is CASSYSGGHYNEQFF. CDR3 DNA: TGTGCCAGCAGTTACTCCGGCGGGCACTACAATGAGCAGTTCTTC.

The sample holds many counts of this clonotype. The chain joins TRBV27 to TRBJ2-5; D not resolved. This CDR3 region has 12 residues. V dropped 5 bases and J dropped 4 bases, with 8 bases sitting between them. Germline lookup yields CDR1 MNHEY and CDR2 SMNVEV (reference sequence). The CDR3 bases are TGTGCCAGCAGTACCCTCGGAGAGACCCAGTACTTC. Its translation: CASSTLGETQYF.

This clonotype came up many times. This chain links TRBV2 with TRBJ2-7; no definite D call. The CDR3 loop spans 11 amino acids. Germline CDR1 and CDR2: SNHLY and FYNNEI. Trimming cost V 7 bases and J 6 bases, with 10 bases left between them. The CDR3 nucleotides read TGTGCCAGCATCAGAGAGGTCGAGCAGTACTTC. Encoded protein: CASIREVEQYF. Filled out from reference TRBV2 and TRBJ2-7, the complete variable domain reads EPEVTQTPSHQVTQMGQEVILRCVPISNHLYFYWYRQILGQKVEFLVSFYNNEISEKSEIFDDQFSVERPDGSNFTLKIRSTKLEDSAMYFCASIREVEQYFGPGTRLTVT.

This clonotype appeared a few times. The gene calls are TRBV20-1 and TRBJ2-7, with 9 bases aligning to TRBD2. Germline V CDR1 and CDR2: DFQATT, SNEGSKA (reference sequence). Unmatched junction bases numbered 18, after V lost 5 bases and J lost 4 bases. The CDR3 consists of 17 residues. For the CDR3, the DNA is TGCAGTGCTCCCCACGGGGGGCCGGGACTAGCAAAGTACGAGCAGTACTTC. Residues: CSAPHGGPGLAKYEQYF.

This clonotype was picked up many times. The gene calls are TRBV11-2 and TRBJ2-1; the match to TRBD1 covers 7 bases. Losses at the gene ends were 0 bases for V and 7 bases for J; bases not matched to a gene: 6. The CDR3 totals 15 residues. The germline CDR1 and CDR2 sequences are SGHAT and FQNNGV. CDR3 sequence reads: CASSLERGRKNEQFF. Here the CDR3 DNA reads TGTGCCAGCAGCTTAGAAAGGGGGCGCAAGAATGAGCAGTTCTTC.

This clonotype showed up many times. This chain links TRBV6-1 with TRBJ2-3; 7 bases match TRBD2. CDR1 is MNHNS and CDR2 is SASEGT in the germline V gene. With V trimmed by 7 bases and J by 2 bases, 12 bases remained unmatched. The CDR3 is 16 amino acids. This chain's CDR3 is CASTPTGTKVTDTQYF. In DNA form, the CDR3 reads TGTGCCAGCACCCCTACGGGGACTAAGGTCACAGATACGCAGTATTTT.

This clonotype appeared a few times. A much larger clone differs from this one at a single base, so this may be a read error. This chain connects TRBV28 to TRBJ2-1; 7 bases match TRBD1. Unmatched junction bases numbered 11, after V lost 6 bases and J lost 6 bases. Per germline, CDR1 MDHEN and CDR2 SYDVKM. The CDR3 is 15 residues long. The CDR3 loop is CASRGPETGRNEQFF. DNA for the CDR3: TGTGCCAGCAGGGGTCCAGAGACAGGGCGCAATGAGCAGTTCTTC. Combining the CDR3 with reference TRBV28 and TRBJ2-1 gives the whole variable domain DVKVTQSSRYLVKRTGEKVFLECVQDMDHENMFWYRQDPGLGLRLIYFSYDVKMKEKGDIPEGYSVSREKKERFSLILESASTNQTSMYLCASRGPETGRNEQFFGPGTRLTVL.

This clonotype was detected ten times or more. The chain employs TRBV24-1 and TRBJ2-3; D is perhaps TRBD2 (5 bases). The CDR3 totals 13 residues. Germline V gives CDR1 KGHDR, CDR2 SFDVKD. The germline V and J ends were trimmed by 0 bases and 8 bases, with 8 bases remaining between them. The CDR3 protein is CATSDLGGSTQYF. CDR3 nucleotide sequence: TGTGCCACCAGTGATTTGGGAGGAAGTACGCAGTATTTT.

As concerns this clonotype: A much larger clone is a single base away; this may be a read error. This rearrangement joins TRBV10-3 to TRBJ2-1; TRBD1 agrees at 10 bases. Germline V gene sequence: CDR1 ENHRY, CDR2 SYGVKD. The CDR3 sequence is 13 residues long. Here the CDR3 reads CAIGESTGGEQFF. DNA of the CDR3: TGTGCCATCGGTGAGTCGACAGGGGGCGAGCAGTTCTTC.

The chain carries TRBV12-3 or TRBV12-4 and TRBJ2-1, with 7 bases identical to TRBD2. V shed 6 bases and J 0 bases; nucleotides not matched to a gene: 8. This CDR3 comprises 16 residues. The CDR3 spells CASSVSGPNSYNEQFF. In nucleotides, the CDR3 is TGTGCCAGCAGCGTTAGCGGGCCTAACTCCTACAATGAGCAGTTCTTC.

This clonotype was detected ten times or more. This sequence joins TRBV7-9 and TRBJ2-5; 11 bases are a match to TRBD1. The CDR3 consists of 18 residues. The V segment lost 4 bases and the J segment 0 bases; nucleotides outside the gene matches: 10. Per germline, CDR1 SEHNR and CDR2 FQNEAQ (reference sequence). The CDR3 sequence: CASSSTYWTGGHQETQYF. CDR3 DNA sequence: TGTGCCAGCAGCTCAACATATTGGACAGGGGGCCACCAAGAGACCCAGTACTTC.

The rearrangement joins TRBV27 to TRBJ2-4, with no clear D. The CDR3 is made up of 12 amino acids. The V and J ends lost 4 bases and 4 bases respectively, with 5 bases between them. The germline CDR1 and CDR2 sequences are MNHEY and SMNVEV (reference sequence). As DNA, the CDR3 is TGTGCCAGCAGTTCCCCAAAAAACATTCAGTACTTC. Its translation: CASSSPKNIQYF.